This passage covers 5 T cell receptor beta chains from one sample sequenced in a study of graft-versus-host responses after intestinal transplantation. The antigens these receptors bind are not known. The data were produced by immunoSEQ multiplex PCR, yet TCRdb's version contains in-frame clones alone and is incomplete. The table lists about 86,000 clones, around 90% of them singletons. The source was unstimulated CD4+ T cells sorted from spleen or lymph node cells, collected before transplant. The receptor source for this set is a human donor who was the organ donor for an intestinal transplant.

The chain recombines TRBV5-4 with TRBJ2-1; tentative D call: TRBD2 (5 bases). The CDR3 runs to 15 residues. CDR1 is SGHNT, CDR2 YYREEE, per germline (reference sequence). V lost 4 bases and J 5 bases, leaving 16 bases between the germline ends. The CDR3 reads CASSLGVRRNNEQFF. The CDR3, as DNA: TGTGCCAGCAGCCTCGGGGTGAGGCGGAACAATGAGCAGTTCTTC.

The chain recombines TRBV27 with TRBJ2-3; tentatively, D is TRBD2 (7 bases). The CDR3 has 14 residues. V gave up 2 bases and J gave up 6 bases, with 12 bases separating them. Germline CDR1 and CDR2: MNHEY and SMNVEV (reference sequence). The CDR3: CASSLVRGADTQYF. The CDR3, as DNA: TGTGCCAGCAGTTTAGTCCGGGGGGCTGATACGCAGTATTTT.

This chain links TRBV9 with TRBJ2-7; 8 nucleotides match TRBD2. The CDR3 totals 15 residues. Germline CDR1 and CDR2: SGDLS and YYNGEE. The J segment lost 4 bases and the V segment lost 4 bases, leaving 10 bases of the junction unmatched. The CDR3 nucleotides are TGTGCCAGCAGCTCCGGGGGGGCTAAAGAATACGAGCAGTACTTC. Translation gives CASSSGGAKEYEQYF.

This chain uses TRBV4-1 with TRBJ2-7; 10 nucleotides align to TRBD1. The CDR3 extends over 15 amino acids. Trimming removed 6 bases from V and 0 bases from J; junction bases left unmatched: 5. Germline V gene lookup returns CDR1 MGHRA and CDR2 YSYEKL. CDR3 in DNA: TGCGCCAGCAGTCAGGGACAGGGGCCCTCCTACGAGCAGTACTTC. It yields the protein CASSQGQGPSYEQYF.

V gene TRBV5-1 combines with J gene TRBJ2-5; 13 bases line up with TRBD2. The CDR3 is made up of 15 amino acids. V gave up 3 bases and J gave up 4 bases; unmatched junction bases: 3. Germline lookup yields CDR1 SGHRS and CDR2 YFSETQ. The CDR3 region is CASSSLAGGPETQYF. The CDR3, as DNA: TGCGCCAGCAGCTCACTAGCGGGGGGGCCAGAGACCCAGTACTTC.